Listed below are T cell receptor beta chains from one sample, sequenced in a study of molecular identifiers for immune sequencing clone quantification. TCRdb called the PCR reads again in MiXCR, with one record for every CDR3 protein. Found here are 300,000 to 400,000 distinct CDR3 sequences, about a fifth of them singletons; the top ten hold approximately 0.85%. The sequenced sample was naive CD8+ T cells from blood, with Jurkat cell RNA spiked in. The receptors here all came from a human donor in good health. Some libraries in this study had Jurkat cell RNA spiked in. The CDR3 runs from the conserved cysteine through the conserved F or W. The order of the fields is J gene, V gene, clone size, D gene, CDR3 DNA, CDR3 protein. A D gene is named only where the DNA matches it firmly. Clone size, where shown, is once, few, many, or a class for clones that have expanded.

J: TRBJ2-3
V: TRBV4-1
size: few
D: NA
DNA: TGCGCCAGCAGCCAAGTAGAGGGCTCGCTCTTGGGCACAGATACGCAGTATTTT
CDR3: CASSQVEGSLLGTDTQYF

J: TRBJ2-7
V: TRBV6-2/TRBV6-3
size: many
D: TRBD1
DNA: TGTGCCAGCGGGGACAGCTCCTACGAGCAGTACTTC
CDR3: CASGDSSYEQYF

J: TRBJ1-1
V: TRBV7-9
size: many
D: TRBD1
DNA: TGTGCCAGCAGCTTTGGACAGGGGAGCGGCACTGAAGCTTTCTTT
CDR3: CASSFGQGSGTEAFF

J: TRBJ2-3
V: TRBV5-6
size: many
D: TRBD1
DNA: TGTGCCAGCAGCTTGATAGGACAGGCCTTCGAGGCAGATACGCAGTATTTT
CDR3: CASSLIGQAFEADTQYF

J: TRBJ2-6
V: TRBV6-4
size: many
D: NA
DNA: TGTGCCAGCAGTGACTCTAGGGGGTCTGGGGCCAACGTCCTGACTTTC
CDR3: CASSDSRGSGANVLTF

J: TRBJ1-1
V: TRBV5-6
size: many
D: NA
DNA: TGTGCCAGCAGCTTTGGAGGATATAACACTGAAGCTTTCTTT
CDR3: CASSFGGYNTEAFF

J: TRBJ2-6
V: TRBV3-1
size: many
D: TRBD2
DNA: TGTGCCAGCAGCCGCATAGCGGGAGGTCATGGGGCCAACGTCCTGACTTTC
CDR3: CASSRIAGGHGANVLTF

J: TRBJ2-1
V: TRBV6-6
size: many
D: TRBD1
DNA: TGTGCCAGCACCGAACCCGACAGGGGGCTATACAATGAGCAGTTCTTC
CDR3: CASTEPDRGLYNEQFF

J: TRBJ2-1
V: TRBV24-1
size: many
D: NA
DNA: TGTGCCACCAGTGATTTTTTTAGGGGGTCGGATTACAATGAGCAGTTCTTC
CDR3: CATSDFFRGSDYNEQFF

J: TRBJ2-1
V: TRBV2
size: NA
D: TRBD2
DNA: TGTGCCACCGACTCCCCCTCAGGCGGGGGCTCCTACAATGAGCAGTTCTTC
CDR3: CATDSPSGGGSYNEQFF

J: TRBJ2-1
V: TRBV7-3
size: many
D: TRBD2
DNA: TGTGCCAGCAGCTTAATTGCGGGAGGGTGGAATGAGCAGTTCTTC
CDR3: CASSLIAGGWNEQFF

J: TRBJ2-2
V: TRBV20-1
size: NA
D: TRBD1
DNA: TGCAGTGCCGCAGAAGGGGGCAGGGGTTTCACCGGGGAGCTGTTTTTT
CDR3: CSAAEGGRGFTGELFF

J: TRBJ2-3
V: TRBV14
size: NA
D: NA
DNA: TGTGCCAGCAGCCAAGGGCGGGGGCTTAGCACAGATACGCAGTATTTT
CDR3: CASSQGRGLSTDTQYF

J: TRBJ1-4
V: TRBV6-6
size: NA
D: NA
DNA: TGTGCCAGCAGTTACTTCCAAGCAATTAATGAAAGACTGTTTTTT
CDR3: CASSYFQAINERLFF

J: TRBJ2-7
V: TRBV5-1
size: NA
D: NA
DNA: TGCGCCAGCAGCTTGGTGGGACACAGCTACGAGCAGTACTTC
CDR3: CASSLVGHSYEQYF

J: TRBJ2-3
V: TRBV19
size: many
D: NA
DNA: TGTGCCAGTAGTATGCAGGGGCCTAGCACAGATACGCAGTATTTT
CDR3: CASSMQGPSTDTQYF

J: TRBJ1-1
V: TRBV7-9
size: many
D: NA
DNA: TGTGCCAGCAGCCCCCCCCCCGACAGCTTGAACACTGAAGCTTTCTTT
CDR3: CASSPPPDSLNTEAFF

J: TRBJ2-5
V: TRBV5-5
size: many
D: NA
DNA: TGTGCCAGCAGTTATTCCTCCCAGGGAAGGATGGGGGAGACCCAGTACTTC
CDR3: CASSYSSQGRMGETQYF

J: TRBJ2-7
V: TRBV7-2
size: many
D: TRBD2
DNA: TGTGCCAGCAGTCCGGGACTAGCGGGAGGTGCCTACGAGCAGTACTTC
CDR3: CASSPGLAGGAYEQYF

J: TRBJ1-5
V: TRBV30
size: many
D: NA
DNA: TGTGCCTGGAGTCACGGTCAGCCCCAGCATTTT
CDR3: CAWSHGQPQHF

J: TRBJ1-1
V: TRBV5-1
size: many
D: TRBD1
DNA: TGCGCCAGCAGCTATGGGACAGGTAGTAGGGACACTGAAGCTTTCTTT
CDR3: CASSYGTGSRDTEAFF

J: TRBJ2-3
V: TRBV2
size: many
D: TRBD2
DNA: TGTGCCAGCAGTGATTCGGGAGGGAAGCAGTATTTT
CDR3: CASSDSGGKQYF

J: TRBJ2-3
V: TRBV7-6
size: NA
D: TRBD2
DNA: TGTGCCAGCAGCGGAGGGACTAGCGGGGGGAATACGCAGTATTTT
CDR3: CASSGGTSGGNTQYF

J: TRBJ1-2
V: TRBV6-5
size: many
D: TRBD1
DNA: TGTGCCAGCAGTTACTCCCTCCAAACGGGACAGGGGACCGTCGGCTACACCTTC
CDR3: CASSYSLQTGQGTVGYTF

J: TRBJ1-5
V: TRBV4-1
size: many
D: NA
DNA: TGCGCCAGCAGCCAAGAAGGAGGATTTCAGCCCCAGCATTTT
CDR3: CASSQEGGFQPQHF

J: TRBJ2-1
V: TRBV20-1
size: many
D: TRBD2
DNA: TGCAGTGCCGAGACTAGCGGGTATTATGAGCAGTTCTTC
CDR3: CSAETSGYYEQFF

J: TRBJ1-1
V: TRBV9
size: many
D: NA
DNA: TGTGCCAGCAGCCCATCTGACAGTAAGGGCACTGAAGCTTTCTTT
CDR3: CASSPSDSKGTEAFF

J: TRBJ1-5
V: TRBV4-3
size: many
D: TRBD1
DNA: TGCGCCAGCAGCCTTAGTTGGACAGGGAGTCAGCCCCAGCATTTT
CDR3: CASSLSWTGSQPQHF

J: TRBJ2-3
V: TRBV5-1
size: many
D: NA
DNA: TGCGCCAGCAGCACAGGTGCGGGCCCCCTCACAGATACGCAGTATTTT
CDR3: CASSTGAGPLTDTQYF

J: TRBJ1-1
V: TRBV4-1
size: many
D: NA
DNA: TGCGCCAGCAGCCAAGGTTGGGGGGCGAGCACTGAAGCTTTCTTT
CDR3: CASSQGWGASTEAFF

J: TRBJ1-3
V: TRBV27
size: NA
D: NA
DNA: TGTGCCAGCGGTTTACGTGGCTCTGGAAACACCATATATTTT
CDR3: CASGLRGSGNTIYF

J: TRBJ1-2
V: TRBV12-5
size: few
D: TRBD1
DNA: TGTGCTAGTGGTCCTAAAACACAGGGGAACTATGGCTACACCTTC
CDR3: CASGPKTQGNYGYTF

J: TRBJ2-7
V: TRBV7-2
size: many
D: TRBD2
DNA: TGTGCCAGCAGCACCAGACACGGGACTAGCGGGAGGAACGAGCAGTACTTC
CDR3: CASSTRHGTSGRNEQYF

J: TRBJ2-3
V: TRBV4-1
size: many
D: NA
DNA: TGCGCCAGCAGCCAAGAGGTGATCTCTAGCACAGATACGCAGTATTTT
CDR3: CASSQEVISSTDTQYF

J: TRBJ1-1
V: TRBV7-9
size: few
D: TRBD1
DNA: TGTGCCAGCAGCCGCCCTGGGACAGCTGAAGCTTTCTTT
CDR3: CASSRPGTAEAFF

J: TRBJ2-3
V: TRBV20-1
size: NA
D: TRBD2
DNA: TGCAGTGCCGTAGCGGGGGGGGGTGTAGATACGCAGTATTTT
CDR3: CSAVAGGGVDTQYF

J: TRBJ2-2
V: TRBV4-3
size: many
D: NA
DNA: TGCGCCAGCAGCCAAGACACACATTTCACCGGGGAGCTGTTTTTT
CDR3: CASSQDTHFTGELFF

J: TRBJ2-3
V: TRBV2
size: NA
D: NA
DNA: TGTGCCAGCAGTGTGGGGCGGGGAATGTCCACAGATACGCAGTATTTT
CDR3: CASSVGRGMSTDTQYF

J: TRBJ2-1
V: TRBV29-1
size: many
D: TRBD2
DNA: TGCAGCGTTGAAGACGCAGCGGGAGGGTACAATGAGCAGTTCTTC
CDR3: CSVEDAAGGYNEQFF

J: TRBJ1-3
V: TRBV4-3
size: many
D: TRBD1
DNA: TGCGCCAGCAGCCAAGATCGGACAGGGTTAAACACCATATATTTT
CDR3: CASSQDRTGLNTIYF